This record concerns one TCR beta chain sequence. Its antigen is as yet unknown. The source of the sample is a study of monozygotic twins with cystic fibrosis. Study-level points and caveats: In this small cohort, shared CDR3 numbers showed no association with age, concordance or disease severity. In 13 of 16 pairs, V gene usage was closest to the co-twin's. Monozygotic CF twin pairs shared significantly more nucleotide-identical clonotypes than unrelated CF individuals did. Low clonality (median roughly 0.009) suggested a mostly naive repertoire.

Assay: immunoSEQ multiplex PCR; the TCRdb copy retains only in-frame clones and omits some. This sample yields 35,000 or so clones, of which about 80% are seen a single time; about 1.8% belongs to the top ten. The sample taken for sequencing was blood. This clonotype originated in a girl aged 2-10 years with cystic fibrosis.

The CDR3 region has the DNA TGTGCCAGCAAGAGACAGACTACCCCCAACGTCCTGACTTTC. It codes for CASKRQTTPNVLTF. The V call is TRBV2, the J call TRBJ2-6; either TRBD1 or TRBD2 may fit D (5 bases each). Per the germline V gene, CDR1 is SNHLY and CDR2 is FYNNEI. This CDR3 contains 14 residues. V was cut by 7 bases and J by 8 bases, with 15 bases left in between.